These 15 T cell receptor beta chains were sequenced from one sample in a study of Ad26.COV2.S vaccination and SARS-CoV-2 variants. The treatment: approximately 18 received Ad26.COV2.S at low or high dose, single or two shots; 5 received placebo; per-sample allocation not given. Following the first vaccine or placebo injection, samples were taken on day 63. Profiled with immunoSEQ multiplex PCR; TCRdb holds only in-frame clones, not every one. The table records 300,000 to 400,000 clones, roughly 90% of them present only once. Sample: peripheral blood, taken in a trial of Ad26.COV2.S vaccine versus placebo. These receptors came from a person aged 18-65 years who received the Ad26.COV2.S COVID-19 vaccine or a placebo.

This clone was seen just once. V gene TRBV4-1 combines with J gene TRBJ1-1; D is ambiguous. The CDR3 has 12 residues. Germline values: CDR1 MGHRA, CDR2 YSYEKL. V gave up 4 bases and J gave up 6 bases, with 9 bases separating them. The CDR3 DNA follows: TGCGCCAGCAGCCGAGGATGGTCTGAAGCTTTCTTT. The encoded protein is CASSRGWSEAFF.

V gene TRBV9 combines with J gene TRBJ1-2; 8 nucleotides match TRBD1. The CDR3 consists of 14 residues. CDR1 and CDR2 (germline): SGDLS, YYNGEE. The V segment lost 6 bases and the J segment 4 bases; nucleotides outside the gene matches: 8. The CDR3 sequence is CASTQETGVYGYTF. As DNA, the CDR3 is TGTGCCAGCACCCAGGAGACAGGGGTCTATGGCTACACCTTC.

V and J are TRBV5-1 and TRBJ1-1; 9 positions match TRBD1. J was trimmed by 1 base and V by 4 bases; bases with no gene match: 8. This CDR3 is 16 amino acids long. Germline CDR1 is SGHRS and CDR2 is YFSETQ. The CDR3 here is CASSLRTGGANTEAFF. The CDR3, as DNA: TGCGCCAGCAGCCTCCGTACAGGGGGCGCGAACACTGAAGCTTTCTTT.

The chain recombines TRBV14 with TRBJ2-3, with D possibly being TRBD1 or TRBD2 (5 bases each). There are 16 residues in the CDR3. Trimming shortened V by 6 bases and J by 2 bases, and 18 bases separated the two germline ends. Germline assignment: CDR1 SGHDN and CDR2 FVKESK. The CDR3 reads CASSEGASPYTDTQYF. CDR3 in DNA: TGTGCCAGCAGTGAAGGGGCTAGCCCTTACACAGATACGCAGTATTTT.

This clone was detected a few times. The V call is TRBV6-1, the J call TRBJ1-1; 8 bases are shared with TRBD1. The ends lost 3 bases at V and 6 bases at J; junction bases unmatched: 15. The CDR3 totals 17 residues. Per the germline V gene, CDR1 is MNHNS and CDR2 is SASEGT. The CDR3 nucleotides read TGTGCCAGCAGTGACCGACGGACAGGGAGCCCCTATTCTGAAGCTTTCTTT. This sequence encodes CASSDRRTGSPYSEAFF.

CDR3 protein: CSVEDGGWADTQYF. The CDR3 coding sequence is TGCAGCGTTGAGGACGGAGGGTGGGCAGATACGCAGTATTTT. The rearrangement uses TRBV29-1 and TRBJ2-3, with D tentatively TRBD2 (6 bases). The CDR3 covers 14 residues. Deletions cut 3 bases from V and 4 bases from J, with 14 bases between. In germline, CDR1 is SQVTM, CDR2 ANQGSEA.

The chain couples TRBV7-9 to TRBJ1-2, with 8 bases lining up with TRBD1. The J segment lost 0 bases and the V segment lost 4 bases, leaving 4 bases of the junction unmatched. The germline gives CDR1 SEHNR, CDR2 FQNEAQ (reference sequence). The CDR3 contains 15 residues. The DNA for the CDR3 is TGTGCCAGCAGCTCCACAGGGGGAGCTAACTATGGCTACACCTTC. It codes for CASSSTGGANYGYTF.

The J gene is TRBJ1-6, the V gene TRBV5-6; 9 bases are shared with TRBD1. The CDR3 is 13 amino acids. The germline V gene has CDR1 SGHDT and CDR2 YYEEEE. With 9 bases clipped from V and 6 bases from J, the junction kept 4 bases outside the gene matches. The CDR3 is CATKTGGNSPLHF. CDR3 sequence (DNA): TGTGCCACAAAGACAGGGGGTAATTCACCCCTCCACTTT.

The chain employs TRBV7-8 and TRBJ1-1, with D hard to call. V gave up 2 bases and J gave up 8 bases, with 15 bases separating them. The CDR3 extends over 14 amino acids. Per the germline V gene, CDR1 is SGHVS and CDR2 is FQNEAQ. The CDR3 nucleotides are TGTGCCAGCAGCTTAACTCTCGGCGGAGAAGAAGCTTTCTTT. Amino acids: CASSLTLGGEEAFF.

The rearrangement uses TRBV7-9 and TRBJ1-1, with D uncertain. This CDR3 has 13 amino acids. The germline gives CDR1 SEHNR, CDR2 FQNEAQ (reference sequence). V was clipped by 4 bases and J by 7 bases, with 13 bases between them. The CDR3 coding sequence is TGTGCCAGCAGCTCGTCCAATTGGGGTGAAGCTTTCTTT. Amino acid sequence: CASSSSNWGEAFF. Based on the CDR3 plus reference TRBV7-9 and TRBJ1-1, the full variable domain is DTGVSQNPRHKITKRGQNVTFRCDPISEHNRLYWYRQTLGQGPEFLTYFQNEAQLEKSRLLSDRFSAERPKGSFSTLEIQRTEQGDSAMYLCASSSSNWGEAFFGQGTRLTVV.

This clone has only a few counts. The chain links TRBV7-9 to TRBJ1-2; the D is unclear. The CDR3 is 14 amino acids. Germline values: CDR1 SEHNR, CDR2 FQNEAQ (reference sequence). V was shortened by 3 bases and J by 6 bases, with 14 bases between the two germline ends. The CDR3: CASSFGSGRDGYTF. As DNA, the CDR3 is TGTGCCAGCAGCTTTGGGAGCGGAAGAGATGGCTACACCTTC.

This clone was seen ten or more times. The V gene is TRBV6-5, the J gene TRBJ1-2; tentatively, D is TRBD1 (5 bases). With 6 bases removed from V and 6 bases from J, the gap between germline ends came to 14 bases. The germline V gene encodes CDR1 MNHEY and CDR2 SVGAGI. CDR3 length: 13 residues. In DNA form, the CDR3 reads TGTGCCAGCAGCACTACGGGGGGTAATGGCTACACCTTC. Its protein is CASSTTGGNGYTF.

The J gene is TRBJ1-2, the V gene TRBV7-9; D ambiguous. V shed 5 bases and J shed 4 bases, with 23 bases lying between them. Per the germline V gene, CDR1 is SEHNR and CDR2 is FQNEAQ (reference sequence). This CDR3 comprises 17 residues. The CDR3 nucleotides are TGTGCCAGCAGCGCTTCTCTAAATCCAGACGGGTTCTATGGCTACACCTTC. It specifies CASSASLNPDGFYGYTF.

The sample holds a few counts of this clone. The V gene is TRBV29-1, the J gene TRBJ1-5; D not certain. Trimming removed 1 base from V and 2 bases from J, with 6 bases in between. CDR1 and CDR2 (germline): SQVTM, ANQGSEA. CDR3 length: 13 amino acids. This CDR3 is CSVEGQGNQPQHF. CDR3 nucleotides: TGCAGCGTTGAAGGGCAGGGCAATCAGCCCCAGCATTTT.

The CDR3 bases are TGTGCCACCAGCCTAAGAGGGGTTAATCAGCCCCAGCATTTT. Translated: CATSLRGVNQPQHF. This sequence joins TRBV15 and TRBJ1-5; maybe TRBD1 (5 bases). The CDR3 spans 14 residues. CDR1 and CDR2 from the germline V gene are LNHNV and YYDKDF (reference sequence). Between the trimmed V and J ends, which lost 5 bases and 4 bases, there was a span of 12 bases. Looking up the rest from reference TRBV15 and TRBJ1-5 gives the full variable domain: DAMVIQNPRYQVTQFGKPVTLSCSQTLNHNVMYWYQQKSSQAPKLLFHYYDKDFNNEADTPDNFQSRRPNTSFCFLDIRSPGLGDTAMYLCATSLRGVNQPQHFGDGTRLSIL.